The clone carrying this T cell receptor (beta chain) was observed many times. CDR1 is PRHDT and CDR2 is FYEKMQ in the germline V gene (reference sequence). This CDR3 region has 14 residues. V gave up 5 bases and J gave up 4 bases, with 14 bases separating them. This sample is drawn from a study of Graves' ophthalmopathy and Graves' hyperthyroidism. The evidence that diagnosis relied on was clinical symptoms, serum thyroxine, TRAb, thyroid ultrasound and orbital computed tomography. Amplification of the TCR beta CDR3 regions used RNA transcripts (as template). In the first round, RT-PCR was carried out with HTBI primers, and a multiplex PCR formed the second round. TCRdb recomputed calls from the multiplex PCR reads with MiXCR, one row per CDR3 protein. The sample holds over a million distinct CDR3 sequences, roughly two fifths seen once.

The chain is built from TRBV13 and TRBJ1-2; the D is unclear. The material sequenced was peripheral blood or thyroid tissue (not recorded which). This TCR was recovered from an adult man with Graves' hyperthyroidism. Here the CDR3 reads CASSLRTVRYGYTF. The CDR3, as DNA: TGTGCCAGCAGCCTCCGGACGGTTCGCTATGGCTACACCTTC.